This TCR beta chain was identified during a study of post-analysis software for immune sequencing data. The V and J ends lost 2 bases and 5 bases respectively, with 4 bases between them. Germline CDR1 is MGHRA and CDR2 is YSYEKL. The CDR3 contains 12 residues. The TCR beta cDNA libraries carried unique molecular identifiers. Using its own MiXCR run on the PCR reads, TCRdb lists one record per CDR3 protein. The sample contains about 800,000 distinct CDR3 sequences, less than 35% of which appear only once. Regarding the study as a whole: Multiple sclerosis patients showed significantly lower normalized Chao1 diversity than controls did. Strong same-batch co-clustering of samples appeared with F measure clustering. In patients, a few TRBV segments were more frequent than in controls, with TRBV5-6, TRBV5-1 and TRBV20-1 among them.

Details on this clonotype: What it binds is not known.

The receptor was derived from a girl aged 5 to 17 with multiple sclerosis. The chain couples TRBV4-1 to TRBJ2-1; D is unresolved. The sequenced sample was blood. The CDR3 DNA follows: TGCGCCAGCAGCCAATTAAACAATGAGCAGTTCTTC. Protein sequence: CASSQLNNEQFF.